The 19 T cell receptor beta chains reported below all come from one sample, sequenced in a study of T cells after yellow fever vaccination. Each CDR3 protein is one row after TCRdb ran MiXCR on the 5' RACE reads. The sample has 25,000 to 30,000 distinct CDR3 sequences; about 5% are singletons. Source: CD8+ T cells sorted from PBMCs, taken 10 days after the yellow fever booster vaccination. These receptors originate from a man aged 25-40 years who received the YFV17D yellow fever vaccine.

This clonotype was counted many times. Written as DNA, the CDR3 is TGTGCCAGCAGCCCCCTCCCTCCTGGGGCCTACAATGAGCAGTTCTTC. Translating it yields CASSPLPPGAYNEQFF. The chain uses TRBV12-3 or TRBV12-4 and TRBJ2-1; no clear D gene. The CDR3 is 16 residues long. Trimming pared 6 bases from V and 2 bases from J, leaving 17 bases between.

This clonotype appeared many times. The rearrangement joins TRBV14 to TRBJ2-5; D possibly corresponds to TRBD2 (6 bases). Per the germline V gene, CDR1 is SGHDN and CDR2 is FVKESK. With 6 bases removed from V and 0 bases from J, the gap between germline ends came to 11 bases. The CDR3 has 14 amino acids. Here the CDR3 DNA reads TGTGCCAGCAGTGCCCGGGAGTACCAAGAGACCCAGTACTTC. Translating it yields CASSAREYQETQYF. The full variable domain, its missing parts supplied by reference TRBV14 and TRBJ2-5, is EAGVTQFPSHSVIEKGQTVTLRCDPISGHDNLYWYRRVMGKEIKFLLHFVKESKQDESGMPNNRFLAERTGGTYSTLKVQPAELEDSGVYFCASSAREYQETQYFGPGTRLLVL.

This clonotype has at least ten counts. CDR3 bases: TGCGCCAGCAGCCAAGTAGCGGGAGGTGGCCGGGAGCTGTTTTTT. This translates into CASSQVAGGGRELFF. The V and J genes are TRBV4-3 and TRBJ2-2, with 10 bases matching TRBD2. Per germline, CDR1 LGHNA and CDR2 YSLEER. Unmatched junction bases numbered 5, after V lost 1 base and J lost 9 bases. The CDR3 loop spans 15 amino acids.

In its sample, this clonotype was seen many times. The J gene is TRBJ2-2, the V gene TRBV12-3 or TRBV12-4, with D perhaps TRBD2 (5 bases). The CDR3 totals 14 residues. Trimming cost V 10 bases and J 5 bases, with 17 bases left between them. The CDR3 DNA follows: TGTGCCACCCCCCCGGACTCAATAACCGGGGAGCTGTTTTTT. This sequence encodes CATPPDSITGELFF.

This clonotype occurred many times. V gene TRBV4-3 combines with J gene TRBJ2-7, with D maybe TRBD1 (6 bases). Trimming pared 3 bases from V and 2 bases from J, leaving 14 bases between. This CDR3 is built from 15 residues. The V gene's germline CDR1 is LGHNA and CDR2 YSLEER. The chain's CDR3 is CASSQARTATYEQYF. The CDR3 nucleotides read TGCGCCAGCAGCCAGGCCCGGACAGCGACCTACGAGCAGTACTTC.

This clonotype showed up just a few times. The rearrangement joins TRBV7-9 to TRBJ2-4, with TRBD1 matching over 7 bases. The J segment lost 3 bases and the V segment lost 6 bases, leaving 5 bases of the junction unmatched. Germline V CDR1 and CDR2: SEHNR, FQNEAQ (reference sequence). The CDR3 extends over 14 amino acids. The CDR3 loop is CASSSTGDKNIQYF. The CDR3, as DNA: TGTGCCAGCAGTTCAACAGGGGACAAAAACATTCAGTACTTC.

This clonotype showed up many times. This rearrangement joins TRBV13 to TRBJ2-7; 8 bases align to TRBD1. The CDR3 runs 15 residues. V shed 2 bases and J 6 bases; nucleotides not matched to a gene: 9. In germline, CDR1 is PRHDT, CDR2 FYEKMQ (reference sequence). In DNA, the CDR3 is TGTGCCAGCAGCTTAAGTGGACAGGGACTGGGCGAGCAGTACTTC. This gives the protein CASSLSGQGLGEQYF.

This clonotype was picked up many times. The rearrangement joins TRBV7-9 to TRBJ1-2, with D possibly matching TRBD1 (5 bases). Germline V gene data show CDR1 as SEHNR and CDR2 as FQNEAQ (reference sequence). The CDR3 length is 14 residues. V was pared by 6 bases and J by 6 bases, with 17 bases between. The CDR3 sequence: CASRPPGPRDGYTF. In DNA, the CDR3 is TGTGCCAGCAGACCACCGGGACCGAGGGATGGCTACACCTTC.

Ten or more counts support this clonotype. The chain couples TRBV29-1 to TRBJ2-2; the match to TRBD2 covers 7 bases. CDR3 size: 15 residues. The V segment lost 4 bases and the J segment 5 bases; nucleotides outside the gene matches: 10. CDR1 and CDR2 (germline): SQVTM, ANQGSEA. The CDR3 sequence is CSVGSAGVGTGELFF. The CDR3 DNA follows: TGCAGCGTTGGGTCCGCGGGAGTGGGGACCGGGGAGCTGTTTTTT.

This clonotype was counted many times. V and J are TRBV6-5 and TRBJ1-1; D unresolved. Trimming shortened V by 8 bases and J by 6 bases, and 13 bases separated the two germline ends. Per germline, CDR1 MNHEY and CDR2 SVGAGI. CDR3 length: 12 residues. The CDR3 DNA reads TGTGCCAGCGGGCAGGCCGTAGCTGAAGCTTTCTTT. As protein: CASGQAVAEAFF.

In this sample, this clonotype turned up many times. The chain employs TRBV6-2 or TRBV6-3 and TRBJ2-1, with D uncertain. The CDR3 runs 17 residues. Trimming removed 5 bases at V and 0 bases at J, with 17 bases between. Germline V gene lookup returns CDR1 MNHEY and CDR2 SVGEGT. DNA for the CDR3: TGTGCCAGCAGTCCGCCTGTGGCGGCAAGCTCCTACAATGAGCAGTTCTTC. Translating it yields CASSPPVAASSYNEQFF.

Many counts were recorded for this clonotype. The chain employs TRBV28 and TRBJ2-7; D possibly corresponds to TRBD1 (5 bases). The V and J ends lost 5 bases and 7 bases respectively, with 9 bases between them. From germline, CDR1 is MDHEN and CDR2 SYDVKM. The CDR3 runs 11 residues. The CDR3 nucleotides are TGTGCCAGCAGTGTAGCAGGGGAGCAGTACTTC. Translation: CASSVAGEQYF.

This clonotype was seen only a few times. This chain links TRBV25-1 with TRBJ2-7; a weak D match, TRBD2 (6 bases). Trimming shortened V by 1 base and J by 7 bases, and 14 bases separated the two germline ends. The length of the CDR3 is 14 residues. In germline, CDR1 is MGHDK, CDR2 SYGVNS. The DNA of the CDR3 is TGTGCCAGCAGTGAATGGTCCGGGAGCGAGGAGCAGTACTTC. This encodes CASSEWSGSEEQYF.

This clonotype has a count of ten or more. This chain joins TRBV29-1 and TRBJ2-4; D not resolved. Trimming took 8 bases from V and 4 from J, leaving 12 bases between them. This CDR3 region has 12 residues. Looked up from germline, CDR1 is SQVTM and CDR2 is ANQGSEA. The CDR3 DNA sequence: TGCAGCTCCCTGGAACGGAAAAACATTCAGTACTTC. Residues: CSSLERKNIQYF.

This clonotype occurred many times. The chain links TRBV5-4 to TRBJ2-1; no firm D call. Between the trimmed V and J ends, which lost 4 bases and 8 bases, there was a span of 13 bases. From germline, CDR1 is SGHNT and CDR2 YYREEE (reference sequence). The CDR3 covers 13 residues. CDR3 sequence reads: CASSPRPQDEQFF. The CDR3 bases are TGTGCCAGCAGCCCCCGGCCCCAGGATGAGCAGTTCTTC. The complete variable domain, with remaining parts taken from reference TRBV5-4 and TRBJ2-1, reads ETGVTQSPTHLIKTRGQQVTLRCSSQSGHNTVSWYQQALGQGPQFIFQYYREEENGRGNFPPRFSGLQFPNYSSELNVNALELDDSALYLCASSPRPQDEQFFGPGTRLTVL.

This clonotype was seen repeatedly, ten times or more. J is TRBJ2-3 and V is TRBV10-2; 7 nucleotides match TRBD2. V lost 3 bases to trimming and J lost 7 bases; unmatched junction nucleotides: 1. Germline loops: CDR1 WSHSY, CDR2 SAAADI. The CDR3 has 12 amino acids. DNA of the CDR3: TGCGCCAGCAGTGATAGCGGGTATACGCAGTATTTT. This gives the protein CASSDSGYTQYF.

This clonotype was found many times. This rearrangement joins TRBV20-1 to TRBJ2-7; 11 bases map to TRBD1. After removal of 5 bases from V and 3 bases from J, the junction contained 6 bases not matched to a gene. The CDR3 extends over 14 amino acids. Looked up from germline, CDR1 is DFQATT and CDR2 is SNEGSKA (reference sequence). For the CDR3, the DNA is TGCAGTGCTTCGGACAGGGGGCTTATCTACGAGCAGTACTTC. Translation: CSASDRGLIYEQYF.

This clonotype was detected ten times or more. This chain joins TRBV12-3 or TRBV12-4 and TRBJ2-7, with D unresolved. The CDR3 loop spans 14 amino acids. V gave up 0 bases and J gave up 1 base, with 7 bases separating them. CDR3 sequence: CASSLAPLSYEQYF. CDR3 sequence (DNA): TGTGCCAGCAGTTTAGCGCCCCTTTCCTACGAGCAGTACTTC.

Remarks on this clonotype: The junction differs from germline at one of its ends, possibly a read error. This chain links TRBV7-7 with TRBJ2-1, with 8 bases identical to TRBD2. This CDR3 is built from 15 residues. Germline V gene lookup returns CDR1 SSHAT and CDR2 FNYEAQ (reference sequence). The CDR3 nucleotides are TGTGCTAGCAGCTTGTCAGCGGGAGATACATATGAGCAGTTCTTC. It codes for CASSLSAGDTYEQFF.